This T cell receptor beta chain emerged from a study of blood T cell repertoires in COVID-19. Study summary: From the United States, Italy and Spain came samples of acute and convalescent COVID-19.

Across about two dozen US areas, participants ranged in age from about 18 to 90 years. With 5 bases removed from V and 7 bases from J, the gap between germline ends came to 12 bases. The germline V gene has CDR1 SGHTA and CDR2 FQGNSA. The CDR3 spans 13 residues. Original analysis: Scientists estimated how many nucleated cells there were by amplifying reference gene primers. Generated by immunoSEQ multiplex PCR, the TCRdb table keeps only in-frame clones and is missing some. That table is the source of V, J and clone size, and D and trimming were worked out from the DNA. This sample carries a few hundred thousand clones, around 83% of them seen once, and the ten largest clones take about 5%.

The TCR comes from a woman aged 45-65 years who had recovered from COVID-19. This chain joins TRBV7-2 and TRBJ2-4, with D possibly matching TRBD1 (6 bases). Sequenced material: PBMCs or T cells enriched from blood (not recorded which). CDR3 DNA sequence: TGTGCCAGCAGCCGACCGGGACACAACATTCAGTACTTC. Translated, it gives CASSRPGHNIQYF.